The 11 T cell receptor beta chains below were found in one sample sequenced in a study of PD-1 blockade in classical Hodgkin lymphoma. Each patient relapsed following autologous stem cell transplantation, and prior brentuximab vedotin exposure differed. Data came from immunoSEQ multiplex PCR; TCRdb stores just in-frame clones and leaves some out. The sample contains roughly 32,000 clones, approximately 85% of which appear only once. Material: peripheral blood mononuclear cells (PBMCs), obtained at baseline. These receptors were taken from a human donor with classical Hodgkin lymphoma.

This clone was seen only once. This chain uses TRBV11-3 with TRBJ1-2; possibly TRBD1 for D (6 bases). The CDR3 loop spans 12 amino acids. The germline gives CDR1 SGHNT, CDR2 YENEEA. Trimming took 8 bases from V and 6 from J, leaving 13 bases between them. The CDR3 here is CASSTGPHGYTF. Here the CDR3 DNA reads TGTGCCAGCTCGACAGGACCTCATGGCTACACCTTC.

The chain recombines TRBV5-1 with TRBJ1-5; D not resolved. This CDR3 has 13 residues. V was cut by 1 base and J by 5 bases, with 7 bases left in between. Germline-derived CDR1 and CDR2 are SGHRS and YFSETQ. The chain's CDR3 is CASSLNRDQPQHF. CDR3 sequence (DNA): TGCGCCAGCAGCTTGAACCGAGATCAGCCCCAGCATTTT.

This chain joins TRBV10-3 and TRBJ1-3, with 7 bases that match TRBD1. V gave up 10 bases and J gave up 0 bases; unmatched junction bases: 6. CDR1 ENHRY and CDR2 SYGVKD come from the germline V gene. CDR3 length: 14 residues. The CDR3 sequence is CATRQGDSGNTIYF. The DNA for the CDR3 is TGTGCCACCCGACAGGGCGACTCTGGAAACACCATATATTTT.

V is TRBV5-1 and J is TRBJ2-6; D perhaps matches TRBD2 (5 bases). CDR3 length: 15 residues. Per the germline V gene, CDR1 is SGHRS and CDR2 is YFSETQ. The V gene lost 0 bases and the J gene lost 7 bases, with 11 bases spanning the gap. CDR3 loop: CASSLGHGRANVLTF. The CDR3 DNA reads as TGCGCCAGCAGCTTGGGACATGGGAGAGCCAACGTCCTGACTTTC.

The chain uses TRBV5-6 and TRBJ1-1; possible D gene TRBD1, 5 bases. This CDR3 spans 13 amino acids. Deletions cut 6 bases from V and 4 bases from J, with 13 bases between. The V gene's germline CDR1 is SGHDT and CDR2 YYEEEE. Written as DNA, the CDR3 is TGTGCCAGCACCCTGACAGAGAGCACTGAAGCTTTCTTT. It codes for CASTLTESTEAFF.

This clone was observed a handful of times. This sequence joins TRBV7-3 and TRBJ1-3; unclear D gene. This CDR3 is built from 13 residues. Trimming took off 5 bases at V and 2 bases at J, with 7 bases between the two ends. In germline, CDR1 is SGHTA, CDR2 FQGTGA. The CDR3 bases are TGTGCCAGCAGCGAGGGCCCTGGAAACACCATATATTTT. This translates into CASSEGPGNTIYF.

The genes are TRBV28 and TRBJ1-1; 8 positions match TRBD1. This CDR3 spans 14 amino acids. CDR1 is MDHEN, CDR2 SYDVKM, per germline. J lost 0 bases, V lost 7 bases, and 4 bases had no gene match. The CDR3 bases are TGTGCCAGCACCGAGGGACAGGTGAACACTGAAGCTTTCTTT. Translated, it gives CASTEGQVNTEAFF.

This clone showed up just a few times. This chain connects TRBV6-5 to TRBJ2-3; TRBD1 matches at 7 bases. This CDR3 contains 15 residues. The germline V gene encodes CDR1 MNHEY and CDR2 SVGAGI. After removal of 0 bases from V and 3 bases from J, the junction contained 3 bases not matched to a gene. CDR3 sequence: CASSYSYRGTDTQYF. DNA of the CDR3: TGTGCCAGCAGTTACTCCTACAGGGGAACAGATACGCAGTATTTT.

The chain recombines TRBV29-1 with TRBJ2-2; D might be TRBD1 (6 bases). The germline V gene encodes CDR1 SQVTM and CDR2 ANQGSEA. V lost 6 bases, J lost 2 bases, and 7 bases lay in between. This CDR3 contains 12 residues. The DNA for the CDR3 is TGCAGCGTGGGACAAAACACCGGGGAGCTGTTTTTT. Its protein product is CSVGQNTGELFF.

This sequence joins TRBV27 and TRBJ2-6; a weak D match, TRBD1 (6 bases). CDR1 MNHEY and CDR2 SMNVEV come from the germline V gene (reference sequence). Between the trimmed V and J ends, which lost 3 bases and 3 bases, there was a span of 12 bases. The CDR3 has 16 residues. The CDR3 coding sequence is TGTGCCAGCAGTTTGAAACCAGGGGTTGGGGCCAACGTCCTGACTTTC. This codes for CASSLKPGVGANVLTF.

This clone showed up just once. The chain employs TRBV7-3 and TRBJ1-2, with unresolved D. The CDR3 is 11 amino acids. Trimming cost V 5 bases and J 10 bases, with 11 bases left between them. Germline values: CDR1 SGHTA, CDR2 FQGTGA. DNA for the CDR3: TGTGCCAGCAGCCCTTTCCTCGCCTACACCTTC. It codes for CASSPFLAYTF.